This T cell receptor (beta chain) was profiled in a study of CD8+ T cells in alopecia areata. Across the study: Tofacitinib therapy took 6 to 18 months; 6 months off drug came after.

As regards this clone: Its antigen is undetermined.

Study-wide results and limits: Sequencing of scalp samples also includes resident alphabeta T cells from normal skin.

Germline-derived CDR1 and CDR2 are SGHAT and FQDESV (reference sequence). CDR3 length equals 16 residues. Trimming removed 2 bases at V and 4 bases at J, with 17 bases between. The sequencing template was cDNA reverse transcribed from extracted RNA. TCRdb's copy holds only in-frame clones and misses some; the assay was immunoSEQ multiplex PCR. In the table there are hundreds of thousands of clones, around 67% of which are singletons. The clonotype was recovered from a human donor with alopecia areata. V and J are TRBV11-1 and TRBJ1-2; D uncertain. The input for sequencing was CD4+ T cells sorted from blood, taken at week 0. The CDR3 protein is CASSLRIGPTSYGYTF. Written as DNA, the CDR3 is TGTGCCAGCAGCTTAAGGATCGGGCCTACGTCCTATGGCTACACCTTC.